This T cell receptor beta chain was profiled in a study of shared clonotypes between healthy human individuals. About the study: There were three CD4 naive, three CD4 memory, two CD8 naive and one CD8 memory plates per donor.

Points on this clone: Its antigen is not known.

Profiling relied on immunoSEQ multiplex PCR, and the TCRdb table lists in-frame clones only, not all of them. The repertoire includes a few million clones, roughly 95% of them detected once, and roughly 0.13% sits in the top ten. Per the germline V gene, CDR1 is MNHNY and CDR2 is SVGAGI (reference sequence). V shed 2 bases and J 6 bases; nucleotides not matched to a gene: 7. The length of the CDR3 is 16 residues. Whole-study findings and limits: The expectation was that sequencing depth would affect clonotype sharing among donors. Few donors limited the genetic and exposure-history diversity represented.

This receptor was obtained from a man aged 18 to 35 in good health. The V gene is TRBV6-6, the J gene TRBJ2-2, with 9 positions matching TRBD2. Material: naive CD4+ T cells sorted from blood. The subset: CD45RA+ positively selected. The CDR3 DNA follows: TGTGCCAGCAGTTACGGCGGGGGGGTAAAAGCCGGGGAGCTGTTTTTT. This translates into CASSYGGGVKAGELFF.